A single sample is the source of the 13 T cell receptor beta chains below, sequenced in a study of CD8+ T cells in alopecia areata. As the sequencing template, cDNA was produced by extracting RNA and reverse transcribing it. The data were produced by immunoSEQ multiplex PCR, yet TCRdb's version contains in-frame clones alone and is incomplete. The sample has approximately 98,000 clones; roughly 55% are singletons. The sequenced sample was NKG2D-low CD8+ T cells sorted from blood. These receptors were taken from a human donor with alopecia areata.

This clone was seen only a few times. The rearrangement links TRBV13 to TRBJ2-7, with 8 nucleotides matching TRBD2. The V gene's germline CDR1 is PRHDT and CDR2 FYEKMQ (reference sequence). J gave up 2 bases and V 4 bases, and 13 bases lay outside the gene matches. The CDR3 sequence is 17 residues long. CDR3 residues: CASSSRGVPVRAYEQYF. The CDR3 DNA sequence: TGTGCCAGCAGCTCGCGGGGGGTGCCCGTGAGAGCCTACGAGCAGTACTTC.

CDR3 in amino acids: CASSLSNGGATEAFF. The CDR3 DNA reads as TGTGCCAGCAGCTTATCGAATGGGGGAGCTACTGAAGCTTTCTTT. V is TRBV7-2 and J is TRBJ1-1; tentative D call: TRBD1 (5 bases). V shed 2 bases and J shed 5 bases, with 15 bases lying between them. The CDR3 runs 15 residues. CDR1 is SGHTA, CDR2 FQGNSA, per germline.

A single count supports this clone. J is TRBJ2-7 and V is TRBV27; D may correspond to TRBD1 or TRBD2 (5 bases each). The length of the CDR3 is 12 residues. Germline CDR1 and CDR2: MNHEY and SMNVEV (reference sequence). V lost 5 bases and J 6 bases, leaving 11 bases between the germline ends. CDR3 loop: CASSPHGGEQYF. The CDR3, as DNA: TGTGCCAGCAGTCCCCATGGGGGCGAGCAGTACTTC.

V usage is TRBV6-4 and J usage is TRBJ2-3, with TRBD1 matching 8 bases. Germline V gene sequence: CDR1 MRHNA, CDR2 SNTAGT. With V trimmed by 4 bases and J by 0 bases, 3 bases remained unmatched. This CDR3 comprises 15 residues. This CDR3 reads CASSAGTGSTDTQYF. CDR3 nucleotides: TGTGCCAGCAGTGCCGGGACAGGTAGCACAGATACGCAGTATTTT.

In regard to this clone: One junction end disagrees with the germline gene, perhaps due to a read error. The chain links TRBV2 to TRBJ1-2; D is possibly TRBD1 (6 bases). The CDR3 is 11 residues long. Germline V CDR1 and CDR2: SNHLY, FYNNEI. CDR3 region: CALRTGGGYAF. DNA of the CDR3: TGTGCCCTACGAACGGGTGGGGGCTACGCCTTC.

Points on this clone: The same CDR3 can be traced to other DNA sequences in this sample. This chain uses TRBV28 with TRBJ2-7; D remains ambiguous. In germline, CDR1 is MDHEN, CDR2 SYDVKM. This CDR3 spans 10 amino acids. Trimming removed 5 bases from V and 3 bases from J, with 2 bases in between. CDR3 nucleotides: TGTGCCAGCAGTGACTACGAGCAGTACTTC. Encoded protein: CASSDYEQYF.

This chain joins TRBV6-6 and TRBJ2-3, with D maybe TRBD2 (6 bases). V was cut by 4 bases and J by 0 bases, with 14 bases left in between. Germline assignment: CDR1 MNHNY and CDR2 SVGAGI (reference sequence). The CDR3 loop spans 16 amino acids. CDR3 nucleotide sequence: TGTGCCAGCAGTTCCGGGCGTAGCGGAAGCACAGATACGCAGTATTTT. Its protein product is CASSSGRSGSTDTQYF.

The chain employs TRBV27 and TRBJ2-3; D not certain. V was trimmed by 3 bases and J by 4 bases, leaving 2 bases between them. This CDR3 is built from 11 residues. Germline CDR1 is MNHEY and CDR2 is SMNVEV (reference sequence). CDR3 protein: CASSFPDTQYF. For the CDR3, the DNA is TGTGCCAGCAGTTTCCCAGATACGCAGTATTTT.

The chain is built from TRBV13 and TRBJ1-1; 10 bases agree with TRBD1. This CDR3 has 15 amino acids. Losses at the gene ends were 5 bases for V and 5 bases for J; bases not matched to a gene: 8. CDR1 and CDR2 from the germline V gene are PRHDT and FYEKMQ (reference sequence). Written as DNA, the CDR3 is TGTGCCAGCAGCAAGGGGGGACAGGGGATTACTGAAGCTTTCTTT. Translating gives CASSKGGQGITEAFF.

The chain employs TRBV29-1 and TRBJ2-1; a possible D gene is TRBD2 (6 bases). This CDR3 has 12 residues. In germline, CDR1 is SQVTM, CDR2 ANQGSEA. V lost 6 bases to trimming and J lost 8 bases, with 14 bases between them. The chain's CDR3 is CSVGPAGHEQFF. CDR3 DNA: TGCAGCGTCGGACCAGCGGGCCATGAGCAGTTCTTC.

This sequence joins TRBV27 and TRBJ1-2; D is possibly TRBD1 (6 bases). This CDR3 has 12 residues. Trimming left V 5 bases short and J 8 bases short, with 12 bases between. Per the germline V gene, CDR1 is MNHEY and CDR2 is SMNVEV (reference sequence). The CDR3 coding sequence is TGTGCCAGCAGTGCTTGGGGGCGGGGCTACACCTTC. Amino acid sequence: CASSAWGRGYTF.

Here the CDR3 reads CASICPRGRVNQPQHF. As DNA, the CDR3 is TGTGCCAGCATTTGCCCCCGGGGCAGGGTCAATCAGCCCCAGCATTTT. The rearrangement joins TRBV21-1 to TRBJ1-5. TRBV21-1 is termed a pseudogene. The CDR3 extends over 16 amino acids.

CDR3 loop: CSVEPWGGYTF. The DNA of the CDR3 is TGCAGCGTTGAACCTTGGGGTGGCTACACCTTC. This chain joins TRBV29-1 and TRBJ1-2; D gene ambiguous. The germline gives CDR1 SQVTM, CDR2 ANQGSEA. The length of the CDR3 is 11 residues. V lost 2 bases, J lost 7 bases, and 8 bases lay in between.